This TCR beta chain originates from a study of cytomegalovirus exposure and HLA in healthy donors. Findings and caveats of the study: Productive rates of about 87% or about 30% were seen for most TCR beta V segments in an earlier analysis.

PCR employed 60 Vbeta and 13 Jbeta primers. The assay was immunoSEQ multiplex PCR, and TCRdb's table has in-frame clones only and misses some. In all, the sample yields about 210,000 clones. Germline loops: CDR1 SGHKS, CDR2 YYEKEE (reference sequence). The CDR3 covers 15 residues. V was pared by 2 bases and J by 6 bases, with 18 bases between. Regarding this clone: The antigen remains unidentified.

The clonotype originates from a woman under 40 in good health and CMV-seropositive. Sequencing was done on a sample of PBMCs. The genes are TRBV5-5 and TRBJ2-7, with a possible D match to TRBD1 (5 bases). The DNA for the CDR3 is TGTGCCAGCAGCTTTGGTCGTTTGGGGCACGCCGAGCAGTACTTC. Protein product: CASSFGRLGHAEQYF. Drawing the rest from reference TRBV5-5 and TRBJ2-7, the complete variable domain is DAGVTQSPTHLIKTRGQQVTLRCSPISGHKSVSWYQQVLGQGPQFIFQYYEKEERGRGNFPDRFSARQFPNYSSELNVNALLLGDSALYLCASSFGRLGHAEQYFGPGTRLTVT.